This T cell receptor (beta chain) stems from a study of vaccination and CD4 T cells after COVID-19. Study as a whole: Control cultures received a CEFX pool, an HIV-1 Nef pool, or no peptide.

Indicated time point: late sampling 161 to 241 days after vaccination in three convalescent patients. Treatment: roughly 11-day PBMC culture with coronavirus spike peptide pools or control peptides (ViraFEST assay). An Oncomine TCR Beta short-read assay was used to sequence the DNA from cultured CD4+ T cells. MiXCR, run by TCRdb on the PCR reads, gives a single entry per CDR3 protein. This table holds tens of thousands of distinct CDR3 sequences, roughly 27% found once. The CDR3 sequence is 15 residues long. V gave up 5 bases and J gave up 4 bases, with 17 bases separating them. In germline, CDR1 is LNHDA, CDR2 SQIVND (reference sequence). Concerning this clonotype itself: Its antigen is not known.

The sample consisted of CD4+ T cells from blood, cultured in vitro, taken about 7 months after SARS-CoV-2 vaccination. This sequence originates from a human donor who had recovered from COVID-19. The gene calls are TRBV19 and TRBJ1-2, with a possible D match to TRBD1 (6 bases). DNA for the CDR3: TGTGCCAGTAGTCCGGCCACAGGGCCCAGCTATGGCTACACCTTC. Translation: CASSPATGPSYGYTF.